This T cell receptor (beta chain) is drawn from a study of OX40 agonist ivuxolimab in advanced cancers. Study at large: All patients had ivuxolimab intravenously every 2 weeks at 0.01 to 10 mg/kg.

TCRdb's table, derived via immunoSEQ multiplex PCR, lists solely in-frame clones and lacks some. The table includes about 89,000 clones, roughly 88% detected once. Germline lookup yields CDR1 LGHNA and CDR2 YNFKEQ. The CDR3 covers 17 residues. Trimming cost V 0 bases and J 5 bases; bases outside gene matches: 9. The origin of this receptor is an adult with an advanced solid tumor such as melanoma, head and neck, liver or kidney cancer. The material sequenced was CD4+ or CD8+ T cells sorted from blood, taken in a trial of the OX40 agonist ivuxolimab. V is TRBV4-2 and J is TRBJ2-3, with 9 bases fitting TRBD2. The CDR3 nucleotides are TGTGCCAGCAGCCAAGATCTGGCGGGGGGGCCTGGAGATACGCAGTATTTT. Residues: CASSQDLAGGPGDTQYF.